The TCR beta chain described here comes from a study of identical twins. Each CDR3 protein is one row after TCRdb ran MiXCR on the 5' RACE reads. The sample shows 200,000 to 250,000 distinct CDR3 sequences, roughly 7% of them seen only once. With 0 bases clipped from V and 10 bases from J, the junction kept 2 bases outside the gene matches. This CDR3 comprises 13 residues. The V gene's germline CDR1 is SGHRS and CDR2 YFSETQ. This clonotype has at least ten counts. The sample also formed part of further work on yellow fever vaccine responses in identical twins. That work adds: Convergence reportedly seemed to mark part of the twins' vaccine T cell response, with personalization marking the rest.

This sequence was found in a woman younger than 35 in good health. Sequenced input: memory (CD45RO+) T cells sorted from blood. The chain carries TRBV5-1 and TRBJ2-4; 9 bases align to TRBD1. The CDR3 spells CASSLADRGIQYF. CDR3 coding DNA: TGCGCCAGCAGCTTGGCGGACAGGGGAATTCAGTACTTC.